The 5 T cell receptor beta chains in this list originate from one sample, sequenced in a study of blood T cell repertoires in COVID-19. Data came from immunoSEQ multiplex PCR; TCRdb stores just in-frame clones and leaves some out. The table has some 420,000 clones, over 75% seen once; the top ten hold 1% to 1.3%. Specimen: PBMCs or T cells enriched from blood (not recorded which). Receptors originate from a man aged 30 to 39 who had recovered from COVID-19.

This sequence joins TRBV7-2 and TRBJ2-1, with 7 bases lining up with TRBD2. Per germline, CDR1 SGHTA and CDR2 FQGNSA. The CDR3 spans 16 residues. With V trimmed by 6 bases and J by 1 base, 9 bases remained unmatched. The CDR3, as DNA: TGTGCCAGCAGGGGAGGCGGGAGTGGGTCCTACAATGAGCAGTTCTTC. It specifies CASRGGGSGSYNEQFF.

The rearrangement joins TRBV6-5 to TRBJ1-2; 7 bases agree with TRBD1. From germline, CDR1 is MNHEY and CDR2 SVGAGI. V was pared by 6 bases and J by 6 bases, with 10 bases of the junction left unmatched. The length of the CDR3 is 14 residues. DNA of the CDR3: TGTGCCAGCAGGTCGACAGGGCTTCCGGATGGCTACACCTTC. Translation gives CASRSTGLPDGYTF.

The chain has TRBV28 and TRBJ2-7, with 9 bases identical to TRBD1. The germline gives CDR1 MDHEN, CDR2 SYDVKM. V lost 7 bases, J lost 2 bases, and 6 bases stayed unmatched. This CDR3 is built from 14 residues. CDR3 nucleotide sequence: TGTGCCAGCAACAAACAGGGGGCCCCCTACGAGCAGTACTTC. This sequence encodes CASNKQGAPYEQYF.

V and J are TRBV6-5 and TRBJ1-3; D is ambiguous. There are 14 residues in the CDR3. V was cut by 5 bases and J by 0 bases, with 8 bases left in between. Germline loops: CDR1 MNHEY, CDR2 SVGAGI. The CDR3 region has the DNA TGTGCCAGCAGTCAACAGAGCTCTGGAAACACCATATATTTT. Translating gives CASSQQSSGNTIYF.

V gene TRBV19 combines with J gene TRBJ1-6; TRBD1 agrees at 7 bases. From germline, CDR1 is LNHDA and CDR2 SQIVND (reference sequence). Trimming cost V 6 bases and J 3 bases; bases outside gene matches: 5. The CDR3 consists of 15 residues. The CDR3 nucleotides read TGTGCCAGTAGACCGCGGGACAGCTATAATTCACCCCTCCACTTT. Amino acid sequence: CASRPRDSYNSPLHF.